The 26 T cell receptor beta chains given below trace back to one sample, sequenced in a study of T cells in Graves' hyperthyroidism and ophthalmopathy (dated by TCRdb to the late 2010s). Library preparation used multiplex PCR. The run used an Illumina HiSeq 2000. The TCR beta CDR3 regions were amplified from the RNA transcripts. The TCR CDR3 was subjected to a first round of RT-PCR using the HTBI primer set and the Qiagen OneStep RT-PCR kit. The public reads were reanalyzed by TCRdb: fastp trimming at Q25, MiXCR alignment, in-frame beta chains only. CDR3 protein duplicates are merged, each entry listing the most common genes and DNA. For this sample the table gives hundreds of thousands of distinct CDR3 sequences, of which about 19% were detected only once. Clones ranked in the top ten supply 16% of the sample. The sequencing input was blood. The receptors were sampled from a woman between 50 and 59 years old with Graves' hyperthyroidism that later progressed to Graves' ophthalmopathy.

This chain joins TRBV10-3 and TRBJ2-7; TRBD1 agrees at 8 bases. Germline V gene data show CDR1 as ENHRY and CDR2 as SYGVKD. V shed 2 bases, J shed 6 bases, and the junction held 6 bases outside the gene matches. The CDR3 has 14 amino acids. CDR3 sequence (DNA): TGTGCCATCAGTGAGGACCGACAGGGGCGCGAGCAGTACTTC. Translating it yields CAISEDRQGREQYF.

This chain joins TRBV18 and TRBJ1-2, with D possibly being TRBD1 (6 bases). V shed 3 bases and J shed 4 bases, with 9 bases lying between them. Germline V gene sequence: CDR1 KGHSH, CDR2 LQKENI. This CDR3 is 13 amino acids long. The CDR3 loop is CASSPGGSYGYTF. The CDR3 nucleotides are TGTGCCAGCTCACCTGGGGGCAGCTATGGCTACACCTTC.

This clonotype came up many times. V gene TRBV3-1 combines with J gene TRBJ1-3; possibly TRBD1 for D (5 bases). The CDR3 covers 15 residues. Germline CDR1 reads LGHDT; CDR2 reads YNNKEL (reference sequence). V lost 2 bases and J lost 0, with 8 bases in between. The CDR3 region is CASSQTGNSGNTIYF. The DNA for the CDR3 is TGTGCCAGCAGCCAAACAGGCAACTCTGGAAACACCATATATTTT.

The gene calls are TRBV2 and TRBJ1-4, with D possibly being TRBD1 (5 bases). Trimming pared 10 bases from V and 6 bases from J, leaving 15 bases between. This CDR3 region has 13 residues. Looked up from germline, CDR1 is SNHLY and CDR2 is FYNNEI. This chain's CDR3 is CATQLGVDEKLFF. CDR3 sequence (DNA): TGTGCCACCCAATTGGGGGTGGATGAAAAACTGTTTTTT.

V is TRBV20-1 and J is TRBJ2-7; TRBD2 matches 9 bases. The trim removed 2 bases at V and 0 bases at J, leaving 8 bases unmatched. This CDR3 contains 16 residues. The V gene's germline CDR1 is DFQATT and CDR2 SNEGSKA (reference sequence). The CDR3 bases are TGCAGTGCTAGAAGATCTGGGACTAGCTTCTCCTACGAGCAGTACTTC. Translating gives CSARRSGTSFSYEQYF.

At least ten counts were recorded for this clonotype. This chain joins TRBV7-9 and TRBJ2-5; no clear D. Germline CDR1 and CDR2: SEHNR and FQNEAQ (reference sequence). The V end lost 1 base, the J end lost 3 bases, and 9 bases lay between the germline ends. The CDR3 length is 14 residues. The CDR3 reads CASSLVYAEETQYF. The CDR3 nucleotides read TGTGCCAGCAGCTTAGTTTATGCCGAAGAGACCCAGTACTTC.

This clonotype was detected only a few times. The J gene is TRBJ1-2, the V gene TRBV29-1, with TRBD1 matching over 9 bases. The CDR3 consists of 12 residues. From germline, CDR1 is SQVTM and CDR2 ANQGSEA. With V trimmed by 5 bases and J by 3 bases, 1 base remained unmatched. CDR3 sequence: CSVRQGDYGYTF. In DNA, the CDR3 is TGCAGCGTTAGACAGGGGGACTATGGCTACACCTTC. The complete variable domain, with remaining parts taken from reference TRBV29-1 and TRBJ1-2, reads SAVISQKPSRDICQRGTSLTIQCQVDSQVTMMFWYRQQPGQSLTLIATANQGSEATYESGFVIDKFPISRPNLTFSTLTVSNMSPEDSSIYLCSVRQGDYGYTFGSGTRLTVV.

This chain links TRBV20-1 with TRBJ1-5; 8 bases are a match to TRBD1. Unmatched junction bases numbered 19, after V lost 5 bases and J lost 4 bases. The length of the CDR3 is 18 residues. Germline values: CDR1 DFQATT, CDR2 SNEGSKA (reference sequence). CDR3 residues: CSALVFRTGMIGNQPQHF. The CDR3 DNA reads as TGCAGTGCTCTCGTATTCAGGACAGGGATGATTGGGAATCAGCCCCAGCATTTT.

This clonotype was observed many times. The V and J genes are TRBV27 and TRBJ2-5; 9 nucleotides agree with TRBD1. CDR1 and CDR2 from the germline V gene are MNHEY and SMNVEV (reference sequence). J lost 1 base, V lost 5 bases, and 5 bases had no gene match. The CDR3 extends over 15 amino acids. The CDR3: CASSPGTGIQETQYF. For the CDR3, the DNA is TGTGCCAGCAGTCCGGGGACAGGGATCCAAGAGACCCAGTACTTC.

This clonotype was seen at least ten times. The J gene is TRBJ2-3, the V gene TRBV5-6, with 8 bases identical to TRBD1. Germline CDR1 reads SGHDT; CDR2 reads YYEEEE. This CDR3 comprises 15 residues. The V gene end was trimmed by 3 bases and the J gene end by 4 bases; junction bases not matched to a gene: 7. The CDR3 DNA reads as TGTGCCAGCAGCTGGGACAGGTCTTTTGCAGATACGCAGTATTTT. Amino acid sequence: CASSWDRSFADTQYF.

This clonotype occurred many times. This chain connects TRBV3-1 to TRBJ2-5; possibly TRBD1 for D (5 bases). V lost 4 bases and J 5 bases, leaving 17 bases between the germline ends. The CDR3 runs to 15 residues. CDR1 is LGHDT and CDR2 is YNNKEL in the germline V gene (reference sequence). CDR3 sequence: CASSLVRVKAETQYF. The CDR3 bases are TGTGCCAGCAGCCTAGTCAGGGTAAAGGCGGAGACCCAGTACTTC.

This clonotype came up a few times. The CDR3 spells CASSLPGLPTDTQYF. The CDR3 DNA is TGTGCCAGCAGCTTACCGGGCCTCCCCACAGATACGCAGTATTTT. The gene calls are TRBV7-9 and TRBJ2-3; no clear D. V lost 2 bases and J 2 bases, leaving 11 bases between the germline ends. Germline CDR1 and CDR2: SEHNR and FQNEAQ (reference sequence). This CDR3 has 15 residues.

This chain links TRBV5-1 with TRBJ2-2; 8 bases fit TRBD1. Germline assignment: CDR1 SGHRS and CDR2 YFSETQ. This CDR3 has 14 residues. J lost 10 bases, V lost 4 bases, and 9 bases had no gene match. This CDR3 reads CASSPRTGFVELFF. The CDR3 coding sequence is TGCGCCAGCAGCCCACGGACAGGGTTCGTGGAGCTGTTTTTT.

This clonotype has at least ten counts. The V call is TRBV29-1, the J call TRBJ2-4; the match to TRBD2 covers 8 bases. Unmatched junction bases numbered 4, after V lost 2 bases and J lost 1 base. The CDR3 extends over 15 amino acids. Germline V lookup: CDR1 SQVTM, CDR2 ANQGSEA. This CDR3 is CSVEPSSGAKNIQYF. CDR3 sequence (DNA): TGCAGCGTTGAACCATCTAGCGGGGCCAAAAACATTCAGTACTTC.

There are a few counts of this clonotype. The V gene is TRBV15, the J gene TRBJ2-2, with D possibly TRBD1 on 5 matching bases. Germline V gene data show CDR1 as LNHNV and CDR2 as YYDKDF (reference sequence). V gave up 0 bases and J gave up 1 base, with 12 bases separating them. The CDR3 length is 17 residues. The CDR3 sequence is CATSRDLAGMNTGELFF. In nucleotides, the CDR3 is TGTGCCACCAGCAGAGATCTTGCAGGGATGAACACCGGGGAGCTGTTTTTT.

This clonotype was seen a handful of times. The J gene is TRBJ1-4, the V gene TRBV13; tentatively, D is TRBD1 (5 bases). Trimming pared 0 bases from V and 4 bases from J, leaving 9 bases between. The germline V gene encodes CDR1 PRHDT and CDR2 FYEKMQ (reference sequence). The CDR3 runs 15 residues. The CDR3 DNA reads TGTGCCAGCAGCTTAGGTTTTGGGGGTAATGAAAAACTGTTTTTT. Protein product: CASSLGFGGNEKLFF.

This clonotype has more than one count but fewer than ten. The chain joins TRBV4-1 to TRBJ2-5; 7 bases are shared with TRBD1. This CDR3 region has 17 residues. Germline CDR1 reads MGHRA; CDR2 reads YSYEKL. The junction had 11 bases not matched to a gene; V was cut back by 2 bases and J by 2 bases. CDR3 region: CASSQHMTGYRQETQYF. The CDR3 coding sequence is TGCGCCAGCAGCCAACATATGACAGGGTATAGACAAGAGACCCAGTACTTC.

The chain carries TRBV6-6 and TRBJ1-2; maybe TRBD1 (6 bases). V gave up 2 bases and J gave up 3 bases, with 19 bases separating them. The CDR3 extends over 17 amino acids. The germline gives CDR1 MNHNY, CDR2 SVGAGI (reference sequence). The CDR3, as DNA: TGTGCCAGCAGTTACATGGCAGGGGCCAAGTTGTACTATGGCTACACCTTC. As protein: CASSYMAGAKLYYGYTF.

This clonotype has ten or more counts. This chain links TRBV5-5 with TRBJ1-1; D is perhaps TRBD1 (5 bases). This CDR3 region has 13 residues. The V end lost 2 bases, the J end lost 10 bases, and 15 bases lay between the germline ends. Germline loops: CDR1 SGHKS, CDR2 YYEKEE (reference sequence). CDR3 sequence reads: CASSLGRVGGAFF. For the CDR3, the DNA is TGTGCCAGCAGCTTAGGCAGGGTCGGAGGAGCTTTCTTT.

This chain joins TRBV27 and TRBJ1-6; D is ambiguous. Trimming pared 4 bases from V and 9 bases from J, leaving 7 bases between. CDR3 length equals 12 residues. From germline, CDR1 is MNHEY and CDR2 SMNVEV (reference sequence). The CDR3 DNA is TGTGCCAGCAGTTCTCGCGCTTCACCCCTCCACTTT. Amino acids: CASSSRASPLHF.

This CDR3 is CSADRGLETQYF. DNA for the CDR3: TGCAGTGCTGACAGGGGGTTGGAGACCCAGTACTTC. The rearrangement uses TRBV20-1 and TRBJ2-5, with 9 bases identical to TRBD1. Per the germline V gene, CDR1 is DFQATT and CDR2 is SNEGSKA (reference sequence). This CDR3 spans 12 amino acids. Unmatched junction bases numbered 3, after V lost 5 bases and J lost 5 bases.

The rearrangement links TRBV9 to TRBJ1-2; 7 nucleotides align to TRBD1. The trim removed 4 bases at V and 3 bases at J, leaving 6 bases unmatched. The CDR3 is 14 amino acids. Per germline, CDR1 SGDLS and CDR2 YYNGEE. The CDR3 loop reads CASSLTGWDYGYTF. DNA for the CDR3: TGTGCCAGCAGCTTGACAGGGTGGGACTATGGCTACACCTTC.

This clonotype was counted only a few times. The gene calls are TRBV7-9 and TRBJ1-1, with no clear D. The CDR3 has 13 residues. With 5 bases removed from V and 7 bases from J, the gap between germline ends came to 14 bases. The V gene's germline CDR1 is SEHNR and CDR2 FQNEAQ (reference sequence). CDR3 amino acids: CASSPREIREAFF. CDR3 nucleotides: TGTGCCAGCAGCCCCCGGGAAATCCGTGAAGCTTTCTTT.

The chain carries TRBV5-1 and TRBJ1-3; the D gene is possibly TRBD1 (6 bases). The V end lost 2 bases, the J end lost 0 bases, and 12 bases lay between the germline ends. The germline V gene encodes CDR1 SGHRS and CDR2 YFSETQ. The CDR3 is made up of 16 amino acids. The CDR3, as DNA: TGCGCCAGCAGCTTTGGACAGACAACCTCTGGAAACACCATATATTTT. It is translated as CASSFGQTTSGNTIYF.

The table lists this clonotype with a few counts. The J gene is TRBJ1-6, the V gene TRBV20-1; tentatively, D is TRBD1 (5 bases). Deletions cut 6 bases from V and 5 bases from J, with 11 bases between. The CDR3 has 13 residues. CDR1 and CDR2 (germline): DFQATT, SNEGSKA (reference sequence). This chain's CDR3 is CSARAGNNSPLHF. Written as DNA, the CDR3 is TGCAGTGCGAGGGCAGGGAATAATTCACCCCTCCACTTT.

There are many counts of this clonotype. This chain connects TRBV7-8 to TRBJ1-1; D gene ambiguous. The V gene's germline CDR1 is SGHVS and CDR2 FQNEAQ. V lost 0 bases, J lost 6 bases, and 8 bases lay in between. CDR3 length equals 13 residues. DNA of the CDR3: TGTGCCAGCAGCTTAGCGGGGATCCCTGAAGCTTTCTTT. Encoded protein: CASSLAGIPEAFF.